This T cell receptor beta chain was identified in a study of blood T cell repertoires in COVID-19. Background on the study: COVID-19 samples from acute and convalescent phases originated in the United States, Italy and Spain. Nucleic acid was either cDNA or gDNA, and it came from T cells, B-cell-depleted T cells, or PBMCs.

Under the authors' procedure: Cell counts per sample came from amplifying reference gene primers. The table came from immunoSEQ multiplex PCR; TCRdb's copy has only in-frame clones and leaves some out. The V and J calls and clone size are taken from that table; D and trimming were inferred from the DNA. The sample consists of 250,000 to 350,000 clones, more than 85% of them appearing once. The material sequenced was peripheral blood. This clonotype was obtained from a man aged 25-45 years with acute or convalescent COVID-19.

The CDR3 sequence: CASSLSGTGDYGYTF. The CDR3 DNA reads TGTGCCAGCAGCTTAAGTGGGACAGGGGACTATGGCTACACCTTC. V gene TRBV7-3 combines with J gene TRBJ1-2; 10 bases are shared with TRBD1. The germline gives CDR1 SGHTA, CDR2 FQGTGA. V was clipped by 1 base and J by 3 bases; unmatched bases: 2. This CDR3 has 15 residues. The complete variable domain, with remaining parts taken from reference TRBV7-3 and TRBJ1-2, reads GAGVSQTPSNKVTEKGKYVELRCDPISGHTALYWYRQSLGQGPEFLIYFQGTGAADDSGLPNDRFFAVRPEGSVSTLKIQRTERGDSAVYLCASSLSGTGDYGYTFGSGTRLTVV.